This TCR beta chain is from a study of tumor and adjacent non-tumor tissue in lung cancer (dated by TCRdb to 2016 to 2019). A note on the overall study: Patients with adenocarcinoma (around eleven), squamous cell carcinoma (2) and small cell lung cancer (1) were included in the cohort. Among the roughly 15 patients, ages ranged from about 31 to 85 years, roughly ten were men and 5 were women, and disease was TNM stage I to III. In total, sequencing yielded 125,075,908 productive TCRbeta reads, which works out to an average of about 4.2 million reads per sample. The study compared bulk TCRbeta repertoires from lung tumor tissue and matched distant non-tumor lung tissue of some 14 lung cancer patients. Around 30 paired specimens, one tumor and one normal lung sample per patient, were profiled by TCRbeta CDR3 sequencing.

Receptor libraries were prepared by multiplex PCR. Sequencer: Illumina HiSeq 2500. TCRbeta libraries were constructed through three rounds of nested PCR with primers (Table S4) according to protocols adapted from ARM-PCR. PCR products of 200-500 bp were gel-excised and purified with the QIAquick gel extraction kit before sequencing. The authors' analysis ran thus. Reads were cleaned with Trimmomatic, merged with FLASH into complete CDR3 sequences, and assigned to V(D)J germline segments with MiTCR. VDJtools was used to compute clonal diversity as the inverse Simpson's index. In-frame sequences lacking a premature stop codon were counted as productive reads. TCRdb reprocessing: public reads trimmed at Q25 with fastp, clones called with MiXCR, in-frame beta chains kept. Each entry merges the rows of one CDR3 protein and shows their most common DNA and genes. The V and J calls come from TCRdb's annotation, not from the publication. A total of 90,000 or so distinct CDR3 sequences appear in this sample, roughly 62% of them only once. The ten largest clones capture about 15% of the sample.

Of note for this clonotype: Its recognized antigen is unknown. This could be a read error, since a much larger clone is one nucleotide away.

The CDR3 contains 14 residues, cysteine and phenylalanine counted. Only the CDR3 DNA is retained, 42 bases long and in frame from the first base. As encoded in the germline V gene (reference sequence), CDR1 is DFQATT while CDR2 is SNEGSKA. V loses 1 base of germline sequence and J loses 5 bases, and the interval between the two ends is 14 bases. Bulk unsorted tissue served as the source for RNA extraction, and RNA quality was assessed using a NanoDrop ND-1000 and an Agilent 2100. Newly diagnosed lung cancer patients without prior chemotherapy who had been admitted for thoracic surgery in China between August and November 2014 were enrolled as donors. Patients who had received previous radiotherapy or chemotherapy, or who had another concurrent cancer, were excluded from the study. Surgical tissue pieces of about 1-2.3 cm3 were preserved in RNAlater solution and were kept at -80 degrees C until use.

On the study overall, not on this receptor specifically: Significantly higher TCR diversity was found in younger patients, and higher tumor TCR diversity was associated with shorter overall and disease-free survival. TCR diversity (inverse Simpson) was significantly higher in tumor than in normal lung tissue (about 400 vs 150, P = 0.0075, Mann-Whitney U test). With only roughly 15 patients in the cohort, the authors noted that larger samples and more detailed clinical data are needed. Because peripheral blood was not sequenced, blood TCRbeta repertoires in the lung cancer patients of the study were not examined. Neither the sequencing platform nor unique molecular identifiers are named or mentioned anywhere in the methods. A significantly larger cumulative share of the repertoire was made up by the top 100 clones in normal lung than in tumor tissue.

The specimen was lung tumor tissue. The TCR originated in a man between 70 and 80 years old with non-small cell lung cancer. The V gene is TRBV20-1 and the J gene is TRBJ2-5, and TRBD2 may be the D gene, going by 6 matching bases. In nucleotide form, the sequence is TGCAGTGCTAGAGGGTGGTCGGGGAGGGAGACCCAGTACTTC. This gives the protein CSARGWSGRETQYF.